This T cell receptor beta chain was obtained from a study of blood T cell repertoires in COVID-19 (dated by TCRdb to 2020 to 2021). For the wider study: Samples covering the acute and convalescent phases of COVID-19 were provided by collaborators in the United States, Italy and Spain. Subjects who had been exposed to COVID-19, were actively infected with it, or had recovered from it provided the deeply sampled blood TCRbeta repertoires that made up the dataset. Nearly every sample came with metadata listing a de-identified subject ID, COVID-19 status, age in years and sex. A freely available public database, intended as a resource for researchers studying the immune response to SARS-CoV-2, is where the repertoires were released. The material from the prospective study consisted of cDNA or gDNA derived from T cells, B-cell-depleted T cells, or PBMCs. The samples were drawn from the first 160 participants of the ongoing ImmuneRACE study and from some 1,300 subjects provided by 6 global collaborators. Where available, HLA class I and class II types were obtained from metadata supplied by the sample provider rather than from assay-based typing. What the authors observed across the whole study: The quantity of clinical and demographic metadata differed by source and by participant and was supplied without curation.

This clone was recorded once. No cognate antigen has been identified for it. No clone much larger than this one lies a single base away; base qualities are absent. CDR3 length: 19 amino acids, cysteine to phenylalanine. The kept DNA is CDR3 alone, 57 bases in frame from the first base. Taken from the germline V gene, the CDR1 and CDR2 loops are SGHRS and YFSETQ. Here V drops 4 bases and J drops 1 base, and the junction holds 13 bases not matched to any gene. Collaborating institutions collected whole blood in K2EDTA tubes following their own protocols. Collaborator samples were shipped for TCRbeta analysis as frozen whole blood, isolated PBMCs, or DNA extracted from either sample type. TCRbeta CDR3 regions were amplified from genomic DNA using the immunoSEQ Assay, a bias-controlled multiplex PCR. The paper's processing steps were these. Nucleated cell counts per sample were estimated from amplification of reference gene primers within the assay. To quantify the absolute abundance of each unique TCRbeta CDR3 rearrangement, sequence reads were collapsed and filtered. Productive Simpson clonality was computed per sample as the square root of Simpson's diversity index over productive rearrangements. What TCRdb holds here is the immuneACCESS table cut down to in-frame rearrangements. Part of the clones is not present; checked against another copy, under half of the missing clones reflect an unresolved V gene, and the others are unexplained. Clone size and V and J calls were adopted from that table, with D and trimming inferred from the DNA. The sample table records roughly 200,000 clones; about 89% of these occur just once. The ten top clones hold 5.5% to 7.5% of the sample.

The rearranged chain carries TRBV5-1 and TRBJ2-1, and TRBD2 matches 11 of the central bases. The clonotype originates from a middle-aged man with acute or convalescent COVID-19. The sequenced material came from peripheral blood. The CDR3 loop reads CASSRPSSGGAGSYNEQFF. The DNA sequence is TGCGCCAGCAGCCGGCCAAGTAGCGGGGGGGCAGGGTCCTACAATGAGCAGTTCTTC.